This TCR beta chain is from a study of blood T cell repertoires in COVID-19. As for the study in general: Acute and convalescent COVID-19 specimens originated in the United States, Italy and Spain. T cells, B-cell-depleted T cells, or PBMCs supplied cDNA or gDNA.

Trimming cost V 3 bases and J 0 bases, with 11 bases left between them. In germline, CDR1 is KGHSH, CDR2 LQKENI. The CDR3 has 15 amino acids. As handled by the study authors: Quantification of nucleated cells was approximated via reference gene primer amplification. Sequencing was performed with immunoSEQ multiplex PCR; in TCRdb, only in-frame clones are kept and a portion is missing. V and J calls and clone size are copied from that table; D and trimming were computed from the DNA. The top ten clones hold approximately 4.9% of a sample with more than 200,000 clones, roughly 80% of them seen once. The chain combines TRBV18 with TRBJ1-1; TRBD1 might be the D (6 bases). Source material: peripheral blood. The TCR originated in a woman of 80 years or more with active or convalescent COVID-19. CDR3 amino acids: CASSPAGQLNTEAFF. As DNA, the CDR3 is TGTGCCAGCTCACCCGCTGGACAGTTGAACACTGAAGCTTTCTTT. The full variable domain, with the rest looked up from reference TRBV18 and TRBJ1-1, is NAGVMQNPRHLVRRRGQEARLRCSPMKGHSHVYWYRQLPEEGLKFMVYLQKENIIDESGMPKERFSAEFPKEGPSILRIQQVVRGDSAAYFCASSPAGQLNTEAFFGQGTRLTVV.